This T cell receptor beta chain was identified in a study of cytomegalovirus exposure and HLA in healthy donors (dated by TCRdb to about 2017). At the level of the whole study: The 666 repertoires of the first cohort and the 95 to 150 validation repertoires were produced on the same platform, according to a later analysis. The aim of the study was to test whether cataloging public T cell receptors could identify signatures of past pathogen exposure. Along with the roughly 670-subject first cohort, a separate validation cohort of approximately 110 different subjects was used. To predict cytomegalovirus infection status, the study brought together high-throughput TCR immunosequencing, statistical association of individual TCRs with disease status, and machine learning. What the study reported, not specific to this receptor: All 120 repertoires were used to score co-occurrence in the validation cohort in a later analysis, because that analysis had no HLA typing for the cohort. Across donors, most TCR sequences were observed very rarely, whereas some public TCRs were present in many individuals. Cytomegalovirus status was reported to be diagnosed by the classifier with high specificity and sensitivity in both the original and validation cohorts. In a later analysis, TCRs clustered in the first cohort were found to also tend to co-occur in the roughly 120 validation repertoires, with approximately 95% of cluster scores above 0. A few of the identified cytomegalovirus-associated TCR beta chains were confirmed in vitro to be specific for cytomegalovirus antigens. The authors suggested that the approach could potentially be extended to other disease states and immunological phenotypes. A total of 150 to 200 TCR beta chains were listed by the study as associated with cytomegalovirus.

Library preparation used the immunoSEQ multiplex PCR assay. The authors' analysis ran thus. A statistical classification framework was built for diagnosing cytomegalovirus status from the catalog of TCR beta chain sequences. What TCRdb holds here is the immuneACCESS table cut down to in-frame rearrangements. Part of the clones is not present; checked against another copy, under half of the missing clones reflect an unresolved V gene, and the others are unexplained. V and J calls and clone size are as listed in that table; D and trimming were resolved from the DNA. In this sample the table shows hundreds of thousands of clones, around nine tenths of which occur a single time. 2% to 2.5% of the sample is taken by the ten largest. Separate from the roughly 630-subject first cohort, the validation cohort of some 130 subjects was the group to which the donors belonged. The germline V gene provides CDR1 MDHEN and CDR2 SYDVKM. Including cysteine and phenylalanine, the CDR3 has 15 amino acids. This entry keeps only the CDR3 DNA: 45 bases, framed from base 1. Trimming accounts for 5 bases at V and 4 bases at J, while the number of junction bases matched to no gene is 8.

Comments on this clone: Its target antigen remains unknown. The record has no base qualities; no much larger clone is one base away.

This clonotype originated in a woman in her late teens or twenties in good health and CMV-seropositive. Material: PBMCs. The chain is encoded by TRBV28 joined to TRBJ2-5; 9 nucleotides in the junction match TRBD2. CDR3 reads: CASSPTASGVETQYF. The DNA sequence is as follows: TGTGCCAGCAGTCCCACTGCTAGCGGGGTAGAGACCCAGTACTTC.